The T cell receptor (beta chain) under discussion was sequenced for a study of PD-L1 blockade in urothelial cancer. V lost 3 bases and J lost 4, with 11 bases in between. The CDR3 runs 14 residues. Germline assignment: CDR1 MNHEY and CDR2 SMNVEV (reference sequence). Method: immunoSEQ multiplex PCR; TCRdb's copy keeps in-frame clones and lacks some. The data contain over 25,000 clones, 75% to 85% of them seen just once; the ten biggest clones take up about 3.7%. Regarding the study as a whole: Those with durable benefit had larger increases in tumor-associated blood clones at 3 weeks.

As for time point: peripheral blood 6 weeks after treatment start. Note on this clone: What it binds is unknown.

The sequencing here drew on PBMCs, taken around atezolizumab (anti-PD-L1) treatment. This TCR was recovered from a man between 65 and 85 years old with urothelial cancer. The gene calls are TRBV27 and TRBJ2-3; D is uncertain. The CDR3, as DNA: TGTGCCAGCAGTTTGGCCTCTCCCCCAGATACGCAGTATTTT. Its protein is CASSLASPPDTQYF.